The entry below gives a single TCR beta chain sequence along with its context. A junction boundary mismatches the germline segment, possibly from a read error. The data derive from a study of T-cell reconstitution after alpha-beta-depleted transplantation in children. This CDR3 is 16 amino acids long. Germline V gives CDR1 DFQATT, CDR2 SNEGSKA (reference sequence). Researchers prepared the TCRbeta library using unique molecular identifiers, the study reports. TCRdb fed the PCR reads into MiXCR, producing one record per CDR3 protein. The data hold around 680,000 distinct CDR3 sequences, with approximately 17% observed a single time.

This clonotype was obtained from a human donor who donated a stem cell graft to a child with acute myeloid leukemia. The V call is TRBV20-1, the J call TRBJ2-1; 9 nucleotides agree with TRBD2. The sample in question was PBMCs from the stem cell graft donor, obtained from the stem cell graft. Written as DNA, the CDR3 is TGCTGTGCTAGAGAAGTACTAGCGGGTTCCTACAATGAGCAGTTCTTC. Translation gives CCAREVLAGSYNEQFF.